These 30 T cell receptor beta chains share one sample of origin, sequenced in a study of metastatic and nonmetastatic thyroid tumors. Every patient underwent thyroid surgery untreated. TCRdb redid the clone calls on the PCR reads using MiXCR. The sample lists under 60,000 clones, around 20% occurring once. The source material was blood. The receptors derive from a male donor with papillary thyroid cancer or a benign thyroid nodule (not recorded which). Some clones in this sample may be carry-over from other donors' samples.

The table lists this clone with many counts. V and J are TRBV20-1 and TRBJ1-1; D uncertain. The V gene lost 5 bases and the J gene lost 0 bases, with 7 bases spanning the gap. Germline V gene sequence: CDR1 DFQATT, CDR2 SNEGSKA (reference sequence). This CDR3 spans 12 amino acids. This CDR3 is CSASTMNTEAFF. The DNA for the CDR3 is TGCAGTGCTTCTACCATGAACACTGAAGCTTTCTTT.

As regards this clone: Additional DNA sequences in this sample encode the identical CDR3. The gene calls are TRBV6-1 and TRBJ2-1; unclear D gene. The CDR3 runs to 16 residues. Trimming pared 3 bases from V and 4 bases from J, leaving 16 bases between. Germline V gene data show CDR1 as MNHNS and CDR2 as SASEGT. The CDR3 DNA follows: TGTGCCAGCAGTGAGGTTGCACAGCCTACATACAATGAGCAGTTCTTC. Translated: CASSEVAQPTYNEQFF.

This clone was seen many times. The chain couples TRBV24-1 to TRBJ2-1, with 14 bases identical to TRBD2. Germline loops: CDR1 KGHDR, CDR2 SFDVKD. The V gene end was trimmed by 2 bases and the J gene end by 3 bases; junction bases not matched to a gene: 11. The CDR3 covers 20 residues. The CDR3 is CATSDSGTSGSRSYYNEQFF. The DNA of the CDR3 is TGTGCCACCAGTGATTCCGGGACTAGCGGGAGTCGTTCCTACTACAATGAGCAGTTCTTC.

The chain combines TRBV20-1 with TRBJ1-1; D gene ambiguous. The CDR3 is 14 residues long. V shed 4 bases and J shed 4 bases, with 16 bases lying between them. Germline V gene lookup returns CDR1 DFQATT and CDR2 SNEGSKA (reference sequence). Written as DNA, the CDR3 is TGCAGTGCTATTCCACTTTCGAGTGTCACTGAAGCTTTCTTT. It yields the protein CSAIPLSSVTEAFF.

Only a few counts were recorded for this clone. This chain links TRBV5-5 with TRBJ2-7, with no clear D. Trimming cost V 4 bases and J 2 bases, with 10 bases left between them. Germline CDR1 is SGHKS and CDR2 is YYEKEE (reference sequence). This CDR3 is 13 amino acids long. CDR3 DNA sequence: TGTGCCAGCAGCAGACAAACGACCTACGAGCAGTACTTC. Translated, it gives CASSRQTTYEQYF.

The table lists this clone with many counts. The chain links TRBV20-1 to TRBJ2-3, with D possibly called TRBD1 or TRBD2 (6 bases each). Germline CDR1 and CDR2: DFQATT and SNEGSKA (reference sequence). This CDR3 spans 13 amino acids. V was pared by 2 bases and J by 6 bases, with 12 bases between. The CDR3 here is CSARSGGADTQYF. The CDR3, as DNA: TGCAGTGCTAGATCCGGGGGCGCGGATACGCAGTATTTT.

This clone showed up many times. Possible read error: a much larger clone is one base away. Different DNA sequences within this sample yield the same CDR3. The rearrangement links TRBV6-1 to TRBJ2-7, with a weak D call TRBD2 (6 bases). The CDR3 runs to 12 residues. The V and J ends lost 3 bases and 4 bases respectively, with 7 bases between them. Germline CDR1 and CDR2: MNHNS and SASEGT. The CDR3 loop is CASSDRGYEQYF. CDR3 coding DNA: TGTGCCAGCAGTGACCGGGGGTACGAGCAGTACTTC.

This clone was detected only once. One end of the junction does not line up with germline, which may come from a read error. The chain uses TRBV20-1 and TRBJ1-1; no firm D call. The germline V gene has CDR1 DFQATT and CDR2 SNEGSKA (reference sequence). The CDR3 contains 15 residues. The CDR3 DNA sequence: TGCAGTGCTAGAGATCCCTCAGTAATGAACACTGAAGATTTCTTT. Its protein product is CSARDPSVMNTEDFF.

This chain connects TRBV30 to TRBJ2-7; D is undetermined. Deletions cut 1 base from V and 2 bases from J, with 12 bases between. Germline loops: CDR1 GTSNPN, CDR2 SVGIG (reference sequence). The CDR3 covers 14 residues. The CDR3 loop reads CAWSGESRPYEQYF. CDR3 DNA: TGTGCCTGGAGTGGGGAAAGCCGTCCCTACGAGCAGTACTTC.

The V call is TRBV2, the J call TRBJ2-2, with 10 bases that match TRBD2. The CDR3 totals 15 residues. In germline, CDR1 is SNHLY, CDR2 FYNNEI. V shed 5 bases and J 0 bases; nucleotides not matched to a gene: 0. DNA for the CDR3: TGTGCCAGCAGTCTAGCGGGGGCGAACACCGGGGAGCTGTTTTTT. Translation: CASSLAGANTGELFF.

This clone was detected many times. Other DNA sequences from this sample encode an identical CDR3 as well. The rearrangement joins TRBV9 to TRBJ2-3, with 9 positions matching TRBD2. In germline, CDR1 is SGDLS, CDR2 YYNGEE. With V trimmed by 3 bases and J by 4 bases, 6 bases remained unmatched. CDR3 length: 15 residues. CDR3 nucleotide sequence: TGTGCCAGCAGCGGTAGCGGGAGCCCAGCAGATACGCAGTATTTT. Translating gives CASSGSGSPADTQYF.

This clone was seen repeatedly, ten times or more. This rearrangement joins TRBV3-1 to TRBJ1-4, with a tentative D call TRBD1 (6 bases). Germline CDR1 and CDR2: LGHDT and YNNKEL (reference sequence). The V gene lost 4 bases and the J gene lost 7 bases, with 13 bases spanning the gap. The CDR3 consists of 14 residues. The CDR3 here is CASSLPGGSEKLFF. In DNA form, the CDR3 reads TGTGCCAGCAGCCTCCCCGGGGGCAGTGAAAAACTGTTTTTT.

This rearrangement joins TRBV20-1 to TRBJ2-3, with 11 bases lining up with TRBD2. Trimming took 3 bases from V and 4 from J; bases not matched to a gene: 6. Germline V gene lookup returns CDR1 DFQATT and CDR2 SNEGSKA (reference sequence). The length of the CDR3 is 15 residues. The chain's CDR3 is CSASLSGRGADTQYF. The DNA of the CDR3 is TGCAGTGCTAGTCTTAGCGGGAGGGGGGCAGATACGCAGTATTTT.

Here the CDR3 DNA reads TGTGCCACCGACCGGGACAGGAACACTGAAGCTTTCTTT. The encoded protein is CATDRDRNTEAFF. The genes are TRBV6-4 and TRBJ1-1, with 7 nucleotides matching TRBD1. Trimming removed 10 bases from V and 1 base from J; junction bases left unmatched: 6. The CDR3 runs 13 residues. The germline CDR1 and CDR2 sequences are MRHNA and SNTAGT.

As to this clone: One end of the junction fails to match germline, which may point to a read error. Other DNA sequences in this sample translate to the same CDR3. The CDR3 is CASSQGGTKTSGNTVYF. CDR3 coding DNA: TGTGCCAGCAGCCAAGGTGGCACCAAGACCTCTGGAAACACCGTATATTTT. The chain uses TRBV3-1 and TRBJ1-3; no firm D call. The germline V gene encodes CDR1 LGHDT and CDR2 YNNKEL (reference sequence). The CDR3 is made up of 17 amino acids.

The table lists this clone with many counts. The chain uses TRBV7-3 and TRBJ2-1; D gene ambiguous. CDR3 length: 15 amino acids. Trimming stripped 5 bases from V and 8 bases from J, with 19 bases between. Germline assignment: CDR1 SGHTA and CDR2 FQGTGA. The CDR3 sequence: CASSPQLQPRDEQFF. CDR3 in DNA: TGTGCCAGCAGCCCCCAGTTACAGCCCCGCGATGAGCAGTTCTTC.

This clone was seen more than once but under ten times. A much bigger clone sits one base away, suggesting this may be a read error. V is TRBV7-9 and J is TRBJ2-5, with D tentatively TRBD1 or TRBD2 (5 bases each). Per germline, CDR1 SEHNR and CDR2 FQNEAQ (reference sequence). The CDR3 is made up of 13 amino acids. The CDR3 DNA follows: TGTGCCAGCGGCTTGGGGGTCCAAGAGACCCAGTACTTC. The encoded protein is CASGLGVQETQYF.

This chain connects TRBV5-1 to TRBJ1-1; D is perhaps TRBD1 (5 bases). Germline V gene data show CDR1 as SGHRS and CDR2 as YFSETQ. The CDR3 length is 14 residues. The V end was cut by 4 bases, the J end by 1 base, with 11 bases between. CDR3 loop: CASSPSDRNTEAFF. CDR3 nucleotides: TGCGCCAGCAGCCCTTCCGACAGGAACACTGAAGCTTTCTTT. Complete variable domain (other parts from reference TRBV5-1 and TRBJ1-1): KAGVTQTPRYLIKTRGQQVTLSCSPISGHRSVSWYQQTPGQGLQFLFEYFSETQRNKGNFPGRFSGRQFSNSRSEMNVSTLELGDSALYLCASSPSDRNTEAFFGQGTRLTVV.

This clone occurred many times. A read error may produce the germline difference seen at one junction end. Other nucleotide sequences from this sample produce the same CDR3. The chain carries TRBV4-2 and TRBJ1-5, with 7 bases aligning to TRBD1. This CDR3 contains 15 residues. Germline assignment: CDR1 LGHNA and CDR2 YNFKEQ. The CDR3 is CASSQTQGSNQPQHF. The CDR3 DNA is TGTGCCAGCAGCCAAACACAGGGGAGCAATCAGCCCCAGCACTTT.

The chain combines TRBV2 with TRBJ1-1; 7 nucleotides agree with TRBD1. V dropped 7 bases and J dropped 4; count of bases not matched to a gene: 9. Germline CDR1 SNHLY, CDR2 FYNNEI. The CDR3 has 14 residues. The CDR3 sequence is CASIYQRQGTEAFF. CDR3 sequence (DNA): TGTGCCAGCATTTACCAGCGACAGGGCACTGAAGCTTTCTTT.

The chain joins TRBV20-1 to TRBJ2-7, with TRBD1 as a possible D gene (6 bases). The length of the CDR3 is 17 residues. The V end lost 5 bases, the J end lost 4 bases, and 27 bases lay between the germline ends. Germline CDR1 and CDR2: DFQATT and SNEGSKA (reference sequence). The CDR3 spells CSASRGGTANVFYEQYF. The CDR3 DNA is TGCAGTGCTTCCCGAGGGGGAACCGCCAATGTTTTTTACGAGCAGTACTTC.

This clone was seen only a few times. Compared with germline, one end of the junction differs, possibly owing to a read error. The chain has TRBV27 and TRBJ2-3, with TRBD1 matching over 9 bases. Germline CDR1 MNHEY, CDR2 SMNVEV (reference sequence). This CDR3 comprises 12 residues. CDR3 region: CASIWTGDTQYF. The CDR3 DNA reads TGTGCCAGCATTTGGACAGGGGATACTCAGTATTTT.

The sample holds many counts of this clone. This rearrangement joins TRBV29-1 to TRBJ1-1; TRBD1 aligns across 7 bases. V shed 5 bases and J 1 base; nucleotides not matched to a gene: 13. The CDR3 consists of 16 residues. Germline assignment: CDR1 SQVTM and CDR2 ANQGSEA. CDR3 amino acids: CSVKFDRAEKNTEAFF. The CDR3 DNA reads as TGCAGCGTTAAATTTGACAGGGCAGAAAAGAACACTGAAGCTTTCTTT.

This chain uses TRBV7-2 with TRBJ2-7; the D call may be TRBD1 or TRBD2 (5 bases each). Germline V gives CDR1 SGHTA, CDR2 FQGNSA. Trimming left V 5 bases short and J 4 bases short, with 12 bases between. The CDR3 spans 13 residues. The CDR3 nucleotides read TGTGCCAGCAGCCCGGGGCGTTCTTACGAGCAGTACTTC. It encodes CASSPGRSYEQYF.

This clone was detected a few times. The gene calls are TRBV5-1 and TRBJ1-2; a possible D gene is TRBD1 (5 bases). Germline V CDR1 and CDR2: SGHRS, YFSETQ. The CDR3 is 15 amino acids. Trimming cost V 4 bases and J 6 bases, with 19 bases left between them. The CDR3: CASSPRGVGVDGYTF. The CDR3 DNA reads TGCGCCAGCAGCCCCCGGGGGGTAGGGGTCGATGGCTACACCTTC.

This clone was seen repeatedly, ten times or more. The rearrangement joins TRBV11-2 to TRBJ1-3; TRBD1 is a possible D gene (6 bases). The germline CDR1 and CDR2 sequences are SGHAT and FQNNGV. Trimming cost V 1 base and J 0 bases, with 13 bases left between them. This CDR3 has 17 amino acids. The chain's CDR3 is CASSLVGRGHSGNTIYF. CDR3 sequence (DNA): TGTGCCAGCAGCTTAGTGGGCAGGGGCCACTCTGGAAACACCATATATTTT.

This clone was detected many times. The J gene is TRBJ1-1, the V gene TRBV30; 8 nucleotides agree with TRBD1. Trimming at V came to 2 bases and at J to 3 bases, leaving 5 bases not matched to a gene. From germline, CDR1 is GTSNPN and CDR2 SVGIG (reference sequence). The CDR3 runs to 14 residues. CDR3 sequence: CAWSRLDRDTEAFF. DNA for the CDR3: TGTGCCTGGAGTCGACTGGACAGGGACACTGAAGCTTTCTTT.

The rearrangement joins TRBV3-1 to TRBJ1-2; D possibly corresponds to TRBD1 (6 bases). CDR3 length: 12 residues. The germline CDR1 and CDR2 sequences are LGHDT and YNNKEL (reference sequence). Trimming cost V 6 bases and J 8 bases, with 13 bases left between them. For the CDR3, the DNA is TGTGCCAGCAGGAGGGACATTGGAGGCTACACCTTC. It yields the protein CASRRDIGGYTF.

This clone was detected only once. CDR3: CASSPGQSYGYTF. The CDR3 region has the DNA TGCGCCAGCAGCCCGGGACAAAGCTATGGCTACACCTTC. The chain couples TRBV5-1 to TRBJ1-2; D possibly corresponds to TRBD1 (6 bases). Trimming took 4 bases from V and 4 from J, leaving 11 bases between them. There are 13 residues in the CDR3. Germline assignment: CDR1 SGHRS and CDR2 YFSETQ.

The chain employs TRBV28 and TRBJ2-4; D gene ambiguous. Looked up from germline, CDR1 is MDHEN and CDR2 is SYDVKM. The CDR3 is made up of 13 amino acids. Trimming stripped 10 bases from V and 0 bases from J, with 10 bases between. This chain's CDR3 is CATTDLAKNIQYF. CDR3 coding DNA: TGTGCCACCACGGATTTAGCCAAAAACATTCAGTACTTC. The full variable domain, completed using reference TRBV28 and TRBJ2-4, is DVKVTQSSRYLVKRTGEKVFLECVQDMDHENMFWYRQDPGLGLRLIYFSYDVKMKEKGDIPEGYSVSREKKERFSLILESASTNQTSMYLCATTDLAKNIQYFGAGTRLSVL.